This T cell receptor beta chain was retrieved from a study of T cells after yellow fever vaccination. The V gene lost 0 bases and the J gene lost 7 bases, with 21 bases spanning the gap. Per germline, CDR1 LGHNA and CDR2 YSLEER. The CDR3 is 17 residues long. Notes on the study in general: The study noted that FACS-sorted repertoires could contain abundant clonotypes contaminating from the bulk population.

The study made its TCR cDNA through 5'RACE template switching. That step introduced a universal primer site along with UMIs. TCRdb used MiXCR to reprocess the 5' RACE reads, holding one entry per CDR3 protein. This table has 110,000 to 150,000 distinct CDR3 sequences, just over 6.5% appearing once. This clonotype showed up many times. Antigen unknown. The chain joins TRBV4-3 to TRBJ1-2; tentatively, D is TRBD1 (5 bases). The receptor comes from a man aged 25-40 years who received the YFV17D yellow fever vaccine. Sequences were derived from CD4+ T cells sorted from PBMCs, sampled 10 days after the yellow fever booster vaccination. The CDR3 is CASSQDSWPGLLAGYTF. The CDR3 DNA reads as TGCGCCAGCAGCCAAGATTCTTGGCCAGGGCTTTTGGCTGGCTACACCTTC.